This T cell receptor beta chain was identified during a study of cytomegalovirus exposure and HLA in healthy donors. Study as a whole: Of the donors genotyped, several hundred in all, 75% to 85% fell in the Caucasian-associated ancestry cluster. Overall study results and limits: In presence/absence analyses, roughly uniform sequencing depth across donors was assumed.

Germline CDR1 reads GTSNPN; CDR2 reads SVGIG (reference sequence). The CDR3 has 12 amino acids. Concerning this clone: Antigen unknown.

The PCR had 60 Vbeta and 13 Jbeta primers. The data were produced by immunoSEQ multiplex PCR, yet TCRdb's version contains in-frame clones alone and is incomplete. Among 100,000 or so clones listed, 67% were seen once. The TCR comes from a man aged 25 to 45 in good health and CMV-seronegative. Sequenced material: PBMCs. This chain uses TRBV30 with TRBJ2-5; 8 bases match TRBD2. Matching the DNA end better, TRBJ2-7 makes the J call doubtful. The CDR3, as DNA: TGTGCAACCGGGACTAGGAGGGACGAGCAGTACTTC. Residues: CATGTRRDEQYF.